What follows are 6 T cell receptor beta chains derived from one specimen sequenced in a study of cytomegalovirus exposure and HLA in healthy donors. Both 60 Vbeta primers and 13 Jbeta primers went into the PCR. TCRdb keeps only in-frame clones here, not all; method: immunoSEQ multiplex PCR. The sample holds some 150,000 clones, around four fifths seen once. Input material: PBMCs. Receptor source: a female donor in good health and CMV-seronegative.

Remarks on this clone: The same CDR3 can be traced to other DNA sequences in this sample. The CDR3 is CASSQAGTGTYEQYF. DNA for the CDR3: TGCGCCAGCAGCCAAGCGGGGACAGGGACCTACGAGCAGTACTTC. The chain carries TRBV4-1 and TRBJ2-7; 9 bases agree with TRBD1. CDR1 MGHRA and CDR2 YSYEKL come from the germline V gene. The CDR3 is 15 residues long. V was clipped by 1 base and J by 2 bases; unmatched bases: 3.

The chain recombines TRBV5-1 with TRBJ2-7; the match to TRBD2 covers 12 bases. The length of the CDR3 is 17 residues. Germline V gene lookup returns CDR1 SGHRS and CDR2 YFSETQ. J gave up 2 bases and V 4 bases, and 10 bases lay outside the gene matches. This chain's CDR3 is CASSKSGTSGFAYEQYF. CDR3 in DNA: TGCGCCAGCAGCAAATCCGGGACTAGCGGGTTTGCCTACGAGCAGTACTTC.

This chain joins TRBV7-3 and TRBJ2-2, with 7 bases that match TRBD1. The V segment lost 7 bases and the J segment 4 bases; nucleotides outside the gene matches: 6. CDR1 is SGHTA, CDR2 FQGTGA, per germline. The CDR3 has 14 amino acids. The CDR3 DNA reads as TGTGCCAGCACCAACAGGGGCGGCACCGGGGAGCTGTTTTTT. Protein sequence: CASTNRGGTGELFF. Drawing the rest from reference TRBV7-3 and TRBJ2-2, the complete variable domain is GAGVSQTPSNKVTEKGKYVELRCDPISGHTALYWYRQSLGQGPEFLIYFQGTGAADDSGLPNDRFFAVRPEGSVSTLKIQRTERGDSAVYLCASTNRGGTGELFFGEGSRLTVL.

This sequence joins TRBV2 and TRBJ2-2, with TRBD2 matching over 8 bases. Losses at the gene ends were 5 bases for V and 5 bases for J; bases not matched to a gene: 7. CDR1 is SNHLY, CDR2 FYNNEI, per germline. This CDR3 has 15 amino acids. The CDR3 reads CASSPRGGGTGELFF. CDR3 in DNA: TGTGCCAGCAGTCCTCGGGGGGGAGGGACCGGGGAGCTGTTTTTT. Drawing the rest from reference TRBV2 and TRBJ2-2, the complete variable domain is EPEVTQTPSHQVTQMGQEVILRCVPISNHLYFYWYRQILGQKVEFLVSFYNNEISEKSEIFDDQFSVERPDGSNFTLKIRSTKLEDSAMYFCASSPRGGGTGELFFGEGSRLTVL.

The chain joins TRBV10-1 to TRBJ2-1; 11 bases align to TRBD1. This CDR3 has 19 amino acids. Trimming at V came to 0 bases and at J to 2 bases, leaving 9 bases not matched to a gene. CDR1 WNHNN and CDR2 SYGVQD come from the germline V gene (reference sequence). CDR3 in DNA: TGCGCCAGCAGTGAGTCCCGGACAGGGGGCTACTATCCCTACAATGAGCAGTTCTTC. It encodes CASSESRTGGYYPYNEQFF.

The V gene is TRBV18, the J gene TRBJ1-2, with no clear D. Germline V CDR1 and CDR2: KGHSH, LQKENI. CDR3 length: 14 amino acids. The V gene lost 6 bases and the J gene lost 2 bases, with 13 bases spanning the gap. The CDR3 sequence: CASSPTSGNYGYTF. CDR3 bases: TGTGCCAGCTCTCCGACCTCAGGAAACTATGGCTACACCTTC.